The present TCR beta chain was sequenced within a study of blood T cell repertoires in COVID-19. Across the study: T cells, B-cell-depleted T cells, or PBMCs supplied cDNA or gDNA.

About this clone: The sample has other DNA sequences that encode this CDR3 too.

The authors' processing: Estimated nucleated cell counts came from reference gene primer amplification. Repertoires were generated with immunoSEQ multiplex PCR, while TCRdb's copy carries only in-frame clones and drops some. The V and J calls and clone size come from that table; D and trimming were worked out from the DNA. The table lists a few hundred thousand clones, 80% to 90% of them singletons. There are 15 residues in the CDR3. V lost 6 bases, J lost 3 bases, and 12 bases lay in between. From germline, CDR1 is LNHDA and CDR2 SQIVND (reference sequence). While infection was still active, Seattle patients were enrolled and then followed longitudinally.

The sequence was obtained from a woman aged 70-85 years with COVID-19, enrolled during active disease. Sequencing used peripheral blood. The chain carries TRBV19 and TRBJ2-6; D is possibly TRBD1 (5 bases). The CDR3 protein is CASRRQGYGANVLTF. The DNA for the CDR3 is TGTGCCAGTAGGCGGCAGGGTTATGGGGCCAACGTCCTGACTTTC.